This T cell receptor (beta chain) was sequenced during a study of blood T cell repertoires in COVID-19. Overall study: Acute and convalescent COVID-19 samples came from the United States, Italy and Spain. Sources were T cells, B-cell-depleted T cells, or PBMCs; the material itself was cDNA or gDNA.

Per the authors' pipeline: Reference gene primer amplification in the assay estimated nucleated cell counts. Assay: immunoSEQ multiplex PCR; the TCRdb copy retains only in-frame clones and omits some. V and J calls and clone size follow that table, whereas D and trimming were derived from the DNA. Counted here are approximately 240,000 clones, about 85% occurring once; the ten biggest clones make up less than 15%. The sequence derives from a woman under 30 who had recovered from COVID-19. The material sequenced was peripheral blood.

The CDR3 DNA reads TGTGCCAGCAGCTTAGAGACAGGGGGTAATCAGCCCCAGCATTTT. This translates into CASSLETGGNQPQHF. This chain joins TRBV7-8 and TRBJ1-5, with 9 bases fitting TRBD1. This CDR3 comprises 15 residues. Germline V gene sequence: CDR1 SGHVS, CDR2 FQNEAQ. After removal of 1 base from V and 4 bases from J, the junction contained 2 bases not matched to a gene.